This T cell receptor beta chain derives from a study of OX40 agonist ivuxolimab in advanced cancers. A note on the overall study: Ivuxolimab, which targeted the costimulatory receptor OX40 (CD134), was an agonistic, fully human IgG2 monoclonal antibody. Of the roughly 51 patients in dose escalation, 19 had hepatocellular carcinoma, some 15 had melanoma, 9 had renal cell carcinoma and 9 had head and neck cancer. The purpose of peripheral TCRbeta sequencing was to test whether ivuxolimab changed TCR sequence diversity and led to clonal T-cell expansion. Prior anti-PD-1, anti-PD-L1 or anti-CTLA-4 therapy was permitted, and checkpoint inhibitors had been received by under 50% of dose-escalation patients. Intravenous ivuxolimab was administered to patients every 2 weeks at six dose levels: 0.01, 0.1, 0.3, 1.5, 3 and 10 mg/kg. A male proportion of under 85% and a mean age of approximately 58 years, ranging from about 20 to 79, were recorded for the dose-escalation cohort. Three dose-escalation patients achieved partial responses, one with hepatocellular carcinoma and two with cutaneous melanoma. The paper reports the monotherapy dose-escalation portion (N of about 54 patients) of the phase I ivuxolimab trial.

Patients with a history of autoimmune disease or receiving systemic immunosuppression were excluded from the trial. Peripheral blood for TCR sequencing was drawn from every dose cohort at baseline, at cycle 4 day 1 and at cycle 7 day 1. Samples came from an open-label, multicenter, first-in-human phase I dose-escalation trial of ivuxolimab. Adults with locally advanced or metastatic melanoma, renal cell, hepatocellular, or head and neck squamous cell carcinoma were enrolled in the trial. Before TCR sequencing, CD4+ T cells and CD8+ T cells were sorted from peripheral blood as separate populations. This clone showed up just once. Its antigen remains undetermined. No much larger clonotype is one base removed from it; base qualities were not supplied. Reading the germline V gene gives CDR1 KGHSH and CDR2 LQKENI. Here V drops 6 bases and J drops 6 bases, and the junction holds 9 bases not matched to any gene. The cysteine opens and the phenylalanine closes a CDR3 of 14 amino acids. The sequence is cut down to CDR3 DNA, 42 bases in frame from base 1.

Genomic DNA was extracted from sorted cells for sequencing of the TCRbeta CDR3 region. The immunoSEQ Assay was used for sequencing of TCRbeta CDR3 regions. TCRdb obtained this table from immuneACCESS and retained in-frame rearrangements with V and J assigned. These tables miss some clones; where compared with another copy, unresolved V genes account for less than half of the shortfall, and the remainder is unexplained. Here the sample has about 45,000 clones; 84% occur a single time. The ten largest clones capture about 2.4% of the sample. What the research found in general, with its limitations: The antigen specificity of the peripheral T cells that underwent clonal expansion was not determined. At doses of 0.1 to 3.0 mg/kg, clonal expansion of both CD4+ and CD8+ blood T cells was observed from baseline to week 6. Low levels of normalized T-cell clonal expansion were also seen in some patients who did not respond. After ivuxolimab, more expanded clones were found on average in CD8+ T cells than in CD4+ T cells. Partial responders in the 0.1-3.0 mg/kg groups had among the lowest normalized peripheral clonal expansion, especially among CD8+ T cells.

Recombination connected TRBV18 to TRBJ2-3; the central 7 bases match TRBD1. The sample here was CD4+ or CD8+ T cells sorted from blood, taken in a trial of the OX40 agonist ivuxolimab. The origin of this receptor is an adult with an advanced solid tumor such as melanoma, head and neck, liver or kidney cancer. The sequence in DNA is TGTGCCAGCTCGAACCTACAGGGGTGGGATACGCAGTATTTT. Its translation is CASSNLQGWDTQYF.